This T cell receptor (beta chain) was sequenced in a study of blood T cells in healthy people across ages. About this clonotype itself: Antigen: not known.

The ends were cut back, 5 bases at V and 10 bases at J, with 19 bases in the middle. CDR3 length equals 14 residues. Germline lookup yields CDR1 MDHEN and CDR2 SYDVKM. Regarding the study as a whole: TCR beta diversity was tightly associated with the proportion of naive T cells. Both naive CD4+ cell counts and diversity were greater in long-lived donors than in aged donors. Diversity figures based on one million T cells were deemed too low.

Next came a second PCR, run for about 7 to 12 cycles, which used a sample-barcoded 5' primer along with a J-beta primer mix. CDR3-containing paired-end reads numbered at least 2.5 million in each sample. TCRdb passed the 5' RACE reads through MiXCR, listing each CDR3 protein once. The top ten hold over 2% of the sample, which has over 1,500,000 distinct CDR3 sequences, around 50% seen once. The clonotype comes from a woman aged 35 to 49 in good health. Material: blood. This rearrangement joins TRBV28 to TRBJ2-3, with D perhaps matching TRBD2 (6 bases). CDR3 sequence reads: CASSPPDWRVPQYF. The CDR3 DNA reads TGTGCCAGCAGTCCGCCCGACTGGAGGGTCCCGCAGTATTTT.